This T cell receptor beta chain was captured in a study of T cell responses to AZD1222 COVID-19 vaccine. Study-level findings and limits: Close to half of spike-specific TCRs reportedly recognize unmutated variant regions. Vaccine-associated CD4 TCRs ranged over spike, dominating at 160-218 and 743-854. Clonal diversity was possibly underestimated; the donors were predominantly white British and more often female.

Profiling relied on immunoSEQ multiplex PCR, and the TCRdb table lists in-frame clones only, not all of them. This table has roughly 96,000 clones, 85% to 90% appearing once. The CDR3 is 13 residues long. Germline CDR1 is SNHLY and CDR2 is FYNNEI. Between the trimmed V and J ends, which lost 6 bases and 5 bases, there was a span of 13 bases. To note about this clone: Its antigen is not known.

The sequencing used peripheral blood, collected on day 0 of AZD1222 vaccination. This TCR was sampled from an adult in good health. The gene calls are TRBV2 and TRBJ2-5, with D perhaps matching TRBD1 (6 bases). The CDR3 DNA follows: TGTGCCAGCAGACCAGGGGTGGGGGAGACCCAGTACTTC. Translation: CASRPGVGETQYF.